This is a list of T cell receptor beta chains from one sample in a study of T cells after yellow fever vaccination. TCRdb re-derived calls from the 5' RACE reads in MiXCR, one entry per CDR3 protein. Found here are approximately 580,000 distinct CDR3 sequences, about 15% of them singletons; the top ten hold 17%. Sequenced here: PBMCs, sampled less than 6 days after the first yellow fever vaccination. The receptors here all came from a man aged 18 to 29 who received the YFV17D yellow fever vaccine. Each CDR3 is given with its conserved first and last residue. D genes are given only for firm matches. Not all rows give a size; the values are once, few, many and, for expanded clones, a class.

D gene: NA; CDR3 length: 12; V gene: TRBV3-1; clone size: few; J gene: TRBJ1-1; CDR3 protein: CASSLPSLEAFF; CDR3 DNA: TGTGCCAGCAGCCTCCCAAGCCTTGAAGCTTTCTTT
D gene: TRBD1; CDR3 length: 15; V gene: TRBV3-1; clone size: NA; J gene: TRBJ1-2; CDR3 protein: CASSPTGAYPHGYTF; CDR3 DNA: TGTGCCAGCAGCCCAACAGGGGCTTATCCGCACGGCTACACCTTC
D gene: TRBD2; CDR3 length: 17; V gene: TRBV18; clone size: few; J gene: TRBJ2-3; CDR3 protein: CASSPTSGGPSTDTQYF; CDR3 DNA: TGTGCCAGCTCACCAACTAGCGGGGGGCCAAGCACAGATACGCAGTATTTT
D gene: NA; CDR3 length: 15; V gene: TRBV6-5; clone size: few; J gene: TRBJ2-1; CDR3 protein: CASSSVGTSYNEQFF; CDR3 DNA: TGTGCCAGCAGTTCAGTTGGGACCTCCTACAATGAGCAGTTCTTC
D gene: TRBD1; CDR3 length: 15; V gene: TRBV10-3; clone size: many; J gene: TRBJ2-7; CDR3 protein: CAISERTGGAVEQYF; CDR3 DNA: TGTGCCATCAGTGAGAGGACAGGGGGCGCGGTCGAGCAGTACTTC
D gene: NA; CDR3 length: 12; V gene: TRBV5-6; clone size: few; J gene: TRBJ1-2; CDR3 protein: CASTIQNYGYTF; CDR3 DNA: TGTGCCAGCACCATCCAAAACTATGGCTACACCTTC
D gene: NA; CDR3 length: 12; V gene: TRBV12-3/TRBV12-4; clone size: many; J gene: TRBJ1-4; CDR3 protein: CASGIRPEKLFF; CDR3 DNA: TGTGCCAGCGGGATCCGCCCTGAAAAACTGTTTTTT
D gene: TRBD1; CDR3 length: 16; V gene: TRBV4-2; clone size: few; J gene: TRBJ2-5; CDR3 protein: CASSHGDRGREETQYF; CDR3 DNA: TGTGCCAGCAGCCACGGAGACAGGGGGCGCGAAGAGACCCAGTACTTC
D gene: NA; CDR3 length: 13; V gene: TRBV6-6; clone size: NA; J gene: TRBJ2-1; CDR3 protein: CASSYLDNNEQFF; CDR3 DNA: TGTGCCAGCAGTTACCTAGATAACAATGAGCAGTTCTTC
D gene: TRBD1; CDR3 length: 13; V gene: TRBV11-2; clone size: NA; J gene: TRBJ1-2; CDR3 protein: CASSQPGQPSRTF; CDR3 DNA: TGTGCCAGCAGCCAGCCGGGACAGCCGTCGAGGACCTTC
D gene: NA; CDR3 length: 14; V gene: TRBV5-1; clone size: NA; J gene: TRBJ2-1; CDR3 protein: CASTQITGLDEQFF; CDR3 DNA: TGCGCCAGCACCCAAATTACGGGGTTAGATGAGCAGTTCTTC
D gene: TRBD2; CDR3 length: 16; V gene: TRBV7-2; clone size: NA; J gene: TRBJ2-3; CDR3 protein: CASSLPRGGGGDTQYF; CDR3 DNA: TGTGCCAGCAGCTTACCGCGGGGGGGCGGGGGAGATACGCAGTATTTT
D gene: NA; CDR3 length: 18; V gene: TRBV4-1; clone size: NA; J gene: TRBJ1-2; CDR3 protein: CASSQDLARRREGYGYTF; CDR3 DNA: TGCGCCAGCAGCCAAGATTTAGCGAGGCGCAGGGAAGGCTATGGCTACACCTTC
D gene: TRBD2; CDR3 length: 16; V gene: TRBV6-1; clone size: few; J gene: TRBJ2-3; CDR3 protein: CASQRLAGVSTDTQYF; CDR3 DNA: TGTGCCAGCCAGCGACTAGCGGGGGTTAGCACAGATACGCAGTATTTT
D gene: TRBD1; CDR3 length: 15; V gene: TRBV12-3/TRBV12-4; clone size: many; J gene: TRBJ2-1; CDR3 protein: CASSQDRGSYNEQFF; CDR3 DNA: TGTGCCAGCAGTCAAGACAGGGGTTCCTACAATGAGCAGTTCTTC
D gene: NA; CDR3 length: 14; V gene: TRBV6-1; clone size: NA; J gene: TRBJ1-4; CDR3 protein: CASSEANRVRRLFF; CDR3 DNA: TGTGCCAGCAGTGAAGCAAACAGGGTGCGACGACTGTTTTTT
D gene: TRBD1; CDR3 length: 14; V gene: TRBV5-1; clone size: few; J gene: TRBJ1-2; CDR3 protein: CASSLEGTGRGYTF; CDR3 DNA: TGCGCCAGCAGCCTGGAGGGGACAGGACGGGGCTACACCTTC
D gene: TRBD2; CDR3 length: 16; V gene: TRBV12-3/TRBV12-4; clone size: NA; J gene: TRBJ2-1; CDR3 protein: CASTHFGGSGANEQFF; CDR3 DNA: TGTGCCAGCACCCATTTCGGCGGTAGCGGGGCTAATGAGCAGTTCTTC
D gene: TRBD1; CDR3 length: 14; V gene: TRBV12-3/TRBV12-4; clone size: many; J gene: TRBJ1-6; CDR3 protein: CASSRDRENSPLHF; CDR3 DNA: TGTGCCAGCAGTCGGGACAGGGAAAATTCACCCCTCCACTTT
D gene: TRBD1; CDR3 length: 15; V gene: TRBV4-3; clone size: many; J gene: TRBJ2-5; CDR3 protein: CASSQAQGVGETQYF; CDR3 DNA: TGCGCCAGCAGCCAAGCACAGGGGGTCGGGGAGACCCAGTACTTC
D gene: TRBD1; CDR3 length: 15; V gene: TRBV7-9; clone size: few; J gene: TRBJ1-3; CDR3 protein: CASRLATGNGNTIYF; CDR3 DNA: TGTGCCAGCAGGTTGGCGACAGGGAATGGAAACACCATATATTTT
D gene: NA; CDR3 length: 14; V gene: TRBV7-2; clone size: few; J gene: TRBJ1-2; CDR3 protein: CASSLDPTGYGYTF; CDR3 DNA: TGTGCCAGCAGCTTAGACCCGACAGGCTATGGCTACACCTTC
D gene: NA; CDR3 length: 14; V gene: TRBV7-6; clone size: NA; J gene: TRBJ2-1; CDR3 protein: CATTSGFGFGEQFF; CDR3 DNA: TGTGCCACCACTTCGGGGTTCGGGTTCGGTGAGCAGTTCTTC
D gene: TRBD1; CDR3 length: 14; V gene: TRBV25-1; clone size: few; J gene: TRBJ2-7; CDR3 protein: CASSPRTGYYEQYF; CDR3 DNA: TGTGCCAGCAGTCCCCGGACAGGGTACTACGAGCAGTACTTC
D gene: NA; CDR3 length: 15; V gene: TRBV10-3; clone size: NA; J gene: TRBJ2-1; CDR3 protein: CAISENRAVYNEQFF; CDR3 DNA: TGTGCCATCAGTGAGAACAGGGCAGTCTACAATGAGCAGTTCTTC
D gene: NA; CDR3 length: 13; V gene: TRBV2; clone size: few; J gene: TRBJ1-2; CDR3 protein: CASVRDTNYGYTF; CDR3 DNA: TGTGCCAGCGTCCGGGATACTAACTATGGCTACACCTTC
D gene: NA; CDR3 length: 16; V gene: TRBV11-2; clone size: NA; J gene: TRBJ2-1; CDR3 protein: CASSSSGGDHTNEQFF; CDR3 DNA: TGTGCCAGCAGCTCCTCAGGCGGAGATCATACGAATGAGCAGTTCTTC
D gene: NA; CDR3 length: 14; V gene: TRBV7-2; clone size: NA; J gene: TRBJ1-5; CDR3 protein: CASSLGGGVQPQHF; CDR3 DNA: TGTGCCAGCAGCTTAGGCGGGGGGGTGCAGCCCCAGCATTTT
D gene: NA; CDR3 length: 16; V gene: TRBV7-2; clone size: NA; J gene: TRBJ2-3; CDR3 protein: CASSLARGGDTDTQYF; CDR3 DNA: TGTGCCAGCAGCTTAGCGCGAGGGGGGGACACAGATACGCAGTATTTT
D gene: NA; CDR3 length: 14; V gene: TRBV15; clone size: NA; J gene: TRBJ2-5; CDR3 protein: CATSRDRRVETQYF; CDR3 DNA: TGTGCCACCAGCAGAGATAGGAGAGTAGAGACCCAGTACTTC
D gene: NA; CDR3 length: 15; V gene: TRBV11-2; clone size: once; J gene: TRBJ2-7; CDR3 protein: CASSLYAGSPYEQYF; CDR3 DNA: TGTGCCAGCAGCTTATATGCAGGGTCGCCCTACGAGCAGTACTTC
D gene: TRBD1; CDR3 length: 15; V gene: TRBV7-2; clone size: few; J gene: TRBJ2-1; CDR3 protein: CASSSQGPRYNEQFF; CDR3 DNA: TGTGCCAGCAGCTCACAGGGGCCACGGTACAATGAGCAGTTCTTC
D gene: TRBD2; CDR3 length: 16; V gene: TRBV10-3; clone size: NA; J gene: TRBJ2-1; CDR3 protein: CAISVTSGGAYNEQFF; CDR3 DNA: TGTGCCATCAGTGTGACTAGCGGGGGGGCGTACAATGAGCAGTTCTTC
D gene: NA; CDR3 length: 15; V gene: TRBV21-1; clone size: NA; J gene: TRBJ1-5; CDR3 protein: CASSFRGGRRQPQHF; CDR3 DNA: TGTGCCAGCAGTTTCCGGGGGGGGCGTCGGCAGCCCCAGCATTTT
D gene: TRBD1; CDR3 length: 15; V gene: TRBV7-8; clone size: NA; J gene: TRBJ1-5; CDR3 protein: CASTMDRAADQPQHF; CDR3 DNA: TGTGCCAGCACCATGGACAGGGCGGCGGATCAGCCCCAGCATTTT
D gene: NA; CDR3 length: 13; V gene: TRBV20-1; clone size: NA; J gene: TRBJ1-2; CDR3 protein: CSAGAAANYGYTF; CDR3 DNA: TGCAGTGCTGGGGCCGCAGCTAACTATGGCTACACCTTC
D gene: TRBD1; CDR3 length: 13; V gene: TRBV7-9; clone size: NA; J gene: TRBJ2-7; CDR3 protein: CASCGTGDYEQYF; CDR3 DNA: TGTGCCAGCTGCGGGACAGGAGATTACGAGCAGTACTTC
D gene: NA; CDR3 length: 16; V gene: TRBV7-9; clone size: few; J gene: TRBJ2-5; CDR3 protein: CASSYYPPQGWETQYF; CDR3 DNA: TGTGCCAGCAGCTACTACCCCCCACAGGGTTGGGAGACCCAGTACTTC
D gene: TRBD1; CDR3 length: 14; V gene: TRBV5-1; clone size: few; J gene: TRBJ2-2; CDR3 protein: CASREDRPSGELFF; CDR3 DNA: TGCGCCAGCAGAGAGGACAGGCCATCCGGGGAGCTGTTTTTT
D gene: NA; CDR3 length: 13; V gene: TRBV24-1; clone size: few; J gene: TRBJ1-5; CDR3 protein: CAANRGGGQPQHF; CDR3 DNA: TGTGCCGCAAACCGGGGCGGGGGTCAGCCCCAGCATTTT
D gene: NA; CDR3 length: 18; V gene: TRBV10-3; clone size: many; J gene: TRBJ1-6; CDR3 protein: CAISDPTATLIPNSALHF; CDR3 DNA: TGTGCCATCAGTGACCCGACAGCTACCCTAATTCCCAATTCGGCCCTCCACTTT
D gene: NA; CDR3 length: 16; V gene: TRBV9; clone size: NA; J gene: TRBJ2-3; CDR3 protein: CASSAGLASSTDTQYF; CDR3 DNA: TGTGCCAGCAGCGCCGGGCTAGCGTCTAGCACAGATACGCAGTATTTT
D gene: TRBD2; CDR3 length: 16; V gene: TRBV7-6; clone size: NA; J gene: TRBJ2-7; CDR3 protein: CASSLGLGGLAYEQYF; CDR3 DNA: TGTGCCAGCAGCTTAGGTTTGGGGGGACTAGCGTACGAGCAGTACTTC
D gene: TRBD2; CDR3 length: 16; V gene: TRBV12-3/TRBV12-4; clone size: few; J gene: TRBJ2-3; CDR3 protein: CASSPRSGGALGTQYF; CDR3 DNA: TGTGCCAGCAGCCCCAGATCCGGGGGGGCCTTGGGTACGCAGTATTTT
D gene: NA; CDR3 length: 12; V gene: TRBV12-3/TRBV12-4; clone size: many; J gene: TRBJ1-1; CDR3 protein: CASSLPGGRAFF; CDR3 DNA: TGTGCCAGCAGTTTACCGGGGGGGCGAGCTTTCTTT
D gene: TRBD2; CDR3 length: 15; V gene: TRBV5-4; clone size: NA; J gene: TRBJ2-3; CDR3 protein: CASSSGGGGTDTQYF; CDR3 DNA: TGTGCCAGCAGCTCCGGGGGGGGGGGCACAGATACGCAGTATTTT
D gene: NA; CDR3 length: 12; V gene: TRBV12-3/TRBV12-4; clone size: NA; J gene: TRBJ1-2; CDR3 protein: CASSFAGYFYTF; CDR3 DNA: TGTGCCAGCAGTTTTGCGGGTTATTTCTACACCTTC
D gene: NA; CDR3 length: 14; V gene: TRBV5-1; clone size: few; J gene: TRBJ1-1; CDR3 protein: CASSWWGGREEAFF; CDR3 DNA: TGCGCCAGCAGCTGGTGGGGGGGGCGCGAAGAGGCTTTCTTT